This T cell receptor beta chain was captured in a study of blood T cell repertoires in COVID-19 (dated by TCRdb to the early 2020s). At the level of the whole study: Samples covering the acute and convalescent phases of COVID-19 were provided by collaborators in the United States, Italy and Spain. The sample metadata nearly always contained a de-identified subject ID, COVID-19 status, age in years and sex. Deeply sampled blood TCRbeta repertoires from subjects exposed to, actively infected with, or recovered from COVID-19 were included in the dataset. The samples were drawn from the first 160 participants of the ongoing ImmuneRACE study and from 1,254 subjects provided by 6 global collaborators. The repertoires were made available in a free public database intended to serve as a resource for research on the immune response to SARS-CoV-2. The material from the prospective study consisted of cDNA or gDNA derived from T cells, B-cell-depleted T cells, or PBMCs. HLA class I and class II types, where available, came from metadata supplied by the sample provider rather than from assay-based typing. What the research found in general, with its limitations: Clinical and demographic metadata were provided uncurated, with the amount varying by source and participant.

As regards this clone: No antigen is known for it. No quality values exist for individual bases; no much larger clone is one base distant.

CDR1 and CDR2 are drawn from the germline V gene: SNHLY, FYNNEI. Taken from cysteine to phenylalanine, the CDR3 has 13 residues. The retained sequence is limited to the CDR3, 39 bases, with the frame set at the first base. Deletion took 5 bases off V and 2 bases off J, with a span of 7 bases between the germline ends. TCRbeta CDR3 regions were amplified from genomic DNA by means of the immunoSEQ Assay, a bias-controlled multiplex PCR. As for the original processing: Nucleated cell counts per sample were estimated from amplification of reference gene primers within the assay. Sequence reads were collapsed and filtered to measure the absolute abundance of every unique TCRbeta CDR3 rearrangement. For each sample, productive Simpson clonality was calculated as the square root of Simpson's diversity index across productive rearrangements. This is the immuneACCESS table as TCRdb keeps it, with only in-frame sequences that have V and J called. A part of the clones is gone; compared with another copy, unresolved V genes explain less than half, and the rest is unexplained. V and J calls and clone size come straight from that table; D and trimming were deduced from the DNA. In this sample the table shows more than 250,000 clones, 70% to 90% of which occur a single time. The ten biggest clones cover 1% to 1.5% of the sample.

Participants in the prospective study were aged about 18 to 95 years, lived in about two dozen United States geographic areas, and enrolled through a virtual design. To assign participants to cohorts, the prospective study relied on clinical history that participants themselves reported in a screening survey and a study questionnaire. Mobile phlebotomists in the prospective study collected whole blood, serum and a nasopharyngeal or oropharyngeal swab from every participant. Over an approximately 2-month period, participants in the prospective study had the option of providing additional blood draws and questionnaires. Before DNA extraction, prospective study blood samples were shipped either frozen or at room temperature.

Sequences were obtained from PBMCs or T cells enriched from blood (not recorded which). This clonotype originated in a woman aged 40 to 50 with acute COVID-19. The rearrangement combines TRBV2 with TRBJ1-5, with the D gene not confidently named. The CDR3 region has the sequence CASSNQGNQPQHF. The DNA is as follows: TGTGCCAGCAGTAATCAGGGCAATCAGCCCCAGCATTTT.